The 6 T cell receptor beta chains below come from one sample, sequenced in a study of cytomegalovirus exposure and HLA in healthy donors. Measured with immunoSEQ multiplex PCR; TCRdb has only the in-frame clones, and not every one. The sample lists about 50,000 clones, 88% occurring once. Sample: PBMCs. These receptors all stem from a woman aged 30 to 39 in good health and CMV-seronegative.

The chain recombines TRBV29-1 with TRBJ2-2; tentative D call: TRBD2 (5 bases). Germline assignment: CDR1 SQVTM and CDR2 ANQGSEA. The CDR3 runs 14 residues. Between the trimmed V and J ends, which lost 6 bases and 0 bases, there was a span of 11 bases. The DNA of the CDR3 is TGCAGCGTAGGGCGGGTTACGAACACCGGGGAGCTGTTTTTT. This sequence encodes CSVGRVTNTGELFF.

This sequence joins TRBV19 and TRBJ1-2; D is uncertain. Germline lookup yields CDR1 LNHDA and CDR2 SQIVND (reference sequence). The CDR3 loop spans 12 amino acids. The V and J ends lost 7 bases and 2 bases respectively, with 8 bases between them. This CDR3 is CASIESNYGYTF. DNA of the CDR3: TGTGCCAGTATAGAGTCGAACTATGGCTACACCTTC.

The V call is TRBV7-2, the J call TRBJ1-5; no clear D. Trimming left V 1 base short and J 4 bases short, with 11 bases between. The germline V gene encodes CDR1 SGHTA and CDR2 FQGNSA. This CDR3 contains 15 residues. This CDR3 is CASSLGRQKNQPQHF. As DNA, the CDR3 is TGTGCCAGCAGCTTAGGGAGGCAGAAAAATCAGCCCCAGCATTTT.

This chain connects TRBV6-5 to TRBJ2-7; possibly TRBD1 for D (6 bases). The CDR3 covers 15 residues. Germline CDR1 reads MNHEY; CDR2 reads SVGAGI. Trimming stripped 5 bases from V and 2 bases from J, with 16 bases between. CDR3 in amino acids: CASSRGTRGAYEQYF. CDR3 bases: TGTGCCAGCAGTCGAGGGACAAGGGGCGCCTACGAGCAGTACTTC.

This clone turned up a few times. The chain links TRBV5-6 to TRBJ1-2; 11 bases map to TRBD1. The CDR3 consists of 16 residues. V lost 0 bases to trimming and J lost 3 bases; unmatched junction nucleotides: 4. CDR1 SGHDT and CDR2 YYEEEE come from the germline V gene. CDR3: CASSLGWTGGYYGYTF. As DNA, the CDR3 is TGTGCCAGCAGCTTGGGGTGGACAGGGGGCTACTATGGCTACACCTTC.

The chain has TRBV28 and TRBJ1-1, with 8 nucleotides matching TRBD1. The CDR3 contains 14 residues. Germline CDR1 reads MDHEN; CDR2 reads SYDVKM. The V segment lost 4 bases and the J segment 0 bases; nucleotides outside the gene matches: 1. The CDR3 region has the DNA TGTGCCAGCAGTTCGGGACAGGTGAACACTGAAGCTTTCTTT. It codes for CASSSGQVNTEAFF.